This paragraph covers one T cell receptor beta chain sequence. This sample was included in a study of CD8 T cells in Susac syndrome. Germline V lookup: CDR1 GTSNPN, CDR2 SVGIG (reference sequence). The CDR3 spans 14 residues. V gave up 5 bases and J gave up 4 bases, with 17 bases separating them. With random hexamers, reverse transcription was performed on roughly 0.5 to 1 ug of RNA. TCRdb recomputed calls from the immunoSEQ multiplex PCR reads with MiXCR, one row per CDR3 protein. The table records around 170,000 distinct CDR3 sequences, 95% of them present only once. Sequenced: CD8+ T cells from PBMCs. The V and J genes are TRBV30 and TRBJ1-1; unclear D gene. The source of this sequence is a human donor with Susac syndrome. CDR3 sequence: CAWEGSGLGTEAFF. The CDR3 DNA is TGTGCCTGGGAGGGTTCGGGGTTAGGCACTGAAGCTTTCTTT.